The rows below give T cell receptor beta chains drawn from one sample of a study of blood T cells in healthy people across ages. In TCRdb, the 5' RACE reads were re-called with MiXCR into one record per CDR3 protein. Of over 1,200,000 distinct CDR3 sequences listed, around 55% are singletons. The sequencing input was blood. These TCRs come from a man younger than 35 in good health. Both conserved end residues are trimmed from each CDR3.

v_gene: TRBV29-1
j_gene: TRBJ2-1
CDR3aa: SVGGGESNEQF

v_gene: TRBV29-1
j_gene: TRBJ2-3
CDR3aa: SVEADTTDTQY

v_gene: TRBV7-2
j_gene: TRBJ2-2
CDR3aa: ASSPNTNIPGELF

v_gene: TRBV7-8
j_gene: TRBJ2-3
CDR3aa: ASSQLGASAGTDTQY

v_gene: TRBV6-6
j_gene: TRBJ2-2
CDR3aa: ASSLVGDTGELF

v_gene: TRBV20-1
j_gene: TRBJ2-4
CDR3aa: SARSNILGEKNIQY

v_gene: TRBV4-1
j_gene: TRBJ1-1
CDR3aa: ASSLPPGTEAF

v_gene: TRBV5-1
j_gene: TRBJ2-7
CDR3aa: ASSLEGQGRYEQY

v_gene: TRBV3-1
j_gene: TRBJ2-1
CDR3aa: ASSQLSLAGLRAEQF

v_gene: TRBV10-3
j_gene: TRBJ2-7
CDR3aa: AISDRDRERYEQY

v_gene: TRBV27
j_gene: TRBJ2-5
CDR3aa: ASRSGAVVDEQY

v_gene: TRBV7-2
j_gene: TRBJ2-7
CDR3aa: ASSRQGALHYEQY

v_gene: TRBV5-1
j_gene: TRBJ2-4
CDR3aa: ASSLRDRGLAKNIQY

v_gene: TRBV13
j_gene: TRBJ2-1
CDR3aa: ASSYRTSGGLEQF

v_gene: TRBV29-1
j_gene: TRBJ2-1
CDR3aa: SVIGPSYNEQF

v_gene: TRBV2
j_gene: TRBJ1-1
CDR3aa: ASNNRGPTEAF

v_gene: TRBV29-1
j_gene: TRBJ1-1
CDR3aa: SVCRGGGTEAF

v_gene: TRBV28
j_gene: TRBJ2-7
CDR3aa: ASSWQWSSYEQY

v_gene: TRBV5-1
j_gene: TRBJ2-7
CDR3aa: ASSSQGEQY

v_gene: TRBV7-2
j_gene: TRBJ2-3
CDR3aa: ASSLLGGLSTDTQY

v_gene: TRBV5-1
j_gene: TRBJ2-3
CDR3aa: ASSPSAGRFTDTQY

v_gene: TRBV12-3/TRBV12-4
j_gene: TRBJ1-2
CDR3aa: ASSPQVRVSYGYT

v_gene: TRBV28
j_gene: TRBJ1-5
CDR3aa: ASSHIQPQH

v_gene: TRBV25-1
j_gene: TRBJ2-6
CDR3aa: ASYGTSGANVLT

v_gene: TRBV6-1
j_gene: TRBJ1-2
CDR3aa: ASRASGGRGVTGGYT

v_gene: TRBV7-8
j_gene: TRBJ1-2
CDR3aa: ASSFQGPGYT

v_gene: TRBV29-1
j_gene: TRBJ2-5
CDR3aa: SVEVGLGRETQY

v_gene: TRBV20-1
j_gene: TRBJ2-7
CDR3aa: SALQGARYEQY

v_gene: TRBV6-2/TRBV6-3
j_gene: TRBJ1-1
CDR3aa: ASSYDLAAF

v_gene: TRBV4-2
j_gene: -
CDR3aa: ASSQDGISGRDEQF

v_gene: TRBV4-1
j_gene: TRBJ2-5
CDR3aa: ASSQVGAAGQETQY

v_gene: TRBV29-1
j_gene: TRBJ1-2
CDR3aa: SVEQGGDYGYT

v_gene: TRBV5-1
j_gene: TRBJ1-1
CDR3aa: ASSTGQLTEAF

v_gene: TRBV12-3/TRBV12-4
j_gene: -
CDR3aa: ASSARIDEQY

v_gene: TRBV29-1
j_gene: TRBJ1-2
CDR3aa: SVDWGWCGYT

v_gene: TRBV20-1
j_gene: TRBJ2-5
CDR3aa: SARALAGQETQY

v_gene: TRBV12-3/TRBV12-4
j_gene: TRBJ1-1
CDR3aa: ASRAMGGWNTEAF

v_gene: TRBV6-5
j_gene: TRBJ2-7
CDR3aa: ASSYGQDSGYEQY

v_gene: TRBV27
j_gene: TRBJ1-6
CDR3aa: ASFGGRPGHNSPLH